These 17 T cell receptor beta chains came from one sample sequenced in a study of TIL therapy for anti-PD-1-resistant metastatic lung cancer. The libraries were made with immunoSEQ v3. TCRdb's copy holds only in-frame clones and misses some; the assay was immunoSEQ multiplex PCR. Of about 20,000 clones listed, roughly four fifths are singletons. As for time point: pre-treatment sample, taken before nivolumab and TIL therapy. The material was blood, obtained at baseline. The receptors here all came from a person aged 30 to 80 with non-small cell lung cancer.

The chain joins TRBV5-5 to TRBJ2-3; 8 positions match TRBD1. J lost 8 bases, V lost 2 bases, and 7 bases had no gene match. Germline assignment: CDR1 SGHKS and CDR2 YYEKEE (reference sequence). The CDR3 contains 14 residues. The DNA for the CDR3 is TGTGCCAGCAGCTTAGGACAGGGTGTGGGTACGCAGTATTTT. It encodes CASSLGQGVGTQYF.

V and J are TRBV6-5 and TRBJ1-2; 8 positions agree with TRBD1. Germline CDR1 is MNHEY and CDR2 is SVGAGI. This CDR3 region has 16 residues. The junction had 12 bases not matched to a gene; V was cut back by 2 bases and J by 7 bases. CDR3 amino acids: CASSYGGQGQFGGYTF. DNA for the CDR3: TGTGCCAGCAGTTACGGCGGACAGGGTCAATTCGGTGGCTACACCTTC.

The V and J genes are TRBV6-5 and TRBJ1-1; a possible D gene is TRBD1 (6 bases). The CDR3 has 12 amino acids. The germline gives CDR1 MNHEY, CDR2 SVGAGI. V was shortened by 6 bases and J by 11 bases, with 16 bases between the two germline ends. CDR3 DNA: TGTGCCAGCAGCCAACAGGGATTTCGGGCTTTCTTT. This sequence encodes CASSQQGFRAFF.

The chain is built from TRBV28 and TRBJ1-3; D call uncertain. V was shortened by 4 bases and J by 4 bases, with 14 bases between the two germline ends. Germline assignment: CDR1 MDHEN and CDR2 SYDVKM. The CDR3 consists of 15 residues. The CDR3 nucleotides read TGTGCCAGCAGTTCTACGTCGACGGGAGGAAACACCATATATTTT. Encoded protein: CASSSTSTGGNTIYF.

The chain carries TRBV6-5 and TRBJ1-6; D is unclear. This CDR3 is 15 amino acids long. Germline V lookup: CDR1 MNHEY, CDR2 SVGAGI. V dropped 6 bases and J dropped 8 bases, with 17 bases sitting between them. The CDR3 DNA is TGTGCCAGCAGAAACAACCGGGGAGGAGATTCACCCCTCCACTTT. Protein product: CASRNNRGGDSPLHF.

V usage is TRBV5-1 and J usage is TRBJ1-1; perhaps TRBD1 as D (5 bases). The V end was cut by 5 bases, the J end by 0 bases, with 17 bases between. The CDR3 is 16 residues long. Germline values: CDR1 SGHRS, CDR2 YFSETQ. The CDR3 DNA is TGCGCCAGCAGTTCCGACCCGGGGGTGGTGAACACTGAAGCTTTCTTT. Protein sequence: CASSSDPGVVNTEAFF. The full variable domain, its missing parts supplied by reference TRBV5-1 and TRBJ1-1, is KAGVTQTPRYLIKTRGQQVTLSCSPISGHRSVSWYQQTPGQGLQFLFEYFSETQRNKGNFPGRFSGRQFSNSRSEMNVSTLELGDSALYLCASSSDPGVVNTEAFFGQGTRLTVV.

The chain couples TRBV20-1 to TRBJ1-3; D not resolved. Germline-derived CDR1 and CDR2 are DFQATT and SNEGSKA (reference sequence). The CDR3 totals 11 residues. Here the CDR3 reads CGPLYGNTIYF. The DNA of the CDR3 is TGCGGACCTTTATATGGAAACACCATATATTTT.

J is TRBJ1-5 and V is TRBV9; D is perhaps TRBD1 (5 bases). The germline V and J ends were trimmed by 3 bases and 6 bases, with 19 bases remaining between them. CDR3 size: 16 residues. Per germline, CDR1 SGDLS and CDR2 YYNGEE. The CDR3 reads CASSELGVYERQPQHF. CDR3 sequence (DNA): TGTGCCAGCAGCGAACTAGGGGTGTATGAGCGTCAGCCCCAGCATTTT.

V usage is TRBV28 and J usage is TRBJ2-7; 13 positions match TRBD2. With 6 bases clipped from V and 5 bases from J, the junction kept 7 bases outside the gene matches. The CDR3 spans 15 residues. CDR1 is MDHEN, CDR2 SYDVKM, per germline. CDR3 nucleotides: TGTGCCAGCAGACTCGGACTAGCGGGAGTCGACGAGCAGTACTTC. It encodes CASRLGLAGVDEQYF.

The chain carries TRBV18 and TRBJ1-1, with TRBD1 matching over 7 bases. With 6 bases clipped from V and 4 bases from J, the junction kept 5 bases outside the gene matches. The CDR3 sequence is 13 residues long. CDR1 and CDR2 from the germline V gene are KGHSH and LQKENI. CDR3 in amino acids: CASSFRQGTEAFF. The CDR3 nucleotides read TGTGCCAGCTCTTTCAGACAGGGCACTGAAGCTTTCTTT.

Points on this clone: One junction end disagrees with the germline gene, perhaps due to a read error. The rearrangement uses TRBV14 and TRBJ2-2; 11 nucleotides align to TRBD1. Germline V CDR1 and CDR2: SGHDN, FVKESK. The CDR3 is 19 amino acids. The CDR3 is CVSSQVSVRTGGLTGELFF. The CDR3 coding sequence is TGTGTCAGCAGCCAGGTTTCGGTCCGGACAGGGGGCTTGACCGGGGAGCTGTTTTTT.

This clone appeared once. The chain is built from TRBV5-1 and TRBJ2-2; 7 bases agree with TRBD1. CDR3 length: 16 residues. With 4 bases clipped from V and 7 bases from J, the junction kept 13 bases outside the gene matches. Germline assignment: CDR1 SGHRS and CDR2 YFSETQ. CDR3: CASSLPRQGLIGELFF. In DNA form, the CDR3 reads TGCGCCAGCAGCCTCCCCAGACAGGGTCTGATCGGGGAGCTGTTTTTT.

This clone was counted only a few times. This sequence joins TRBV9 and TRBJ1-2; no reliable D call. Germline CDR1 and CDR2: SGDLS and YYNGEE. The CDR3 spans 16 residues. V lost 0 bases, J lost 2 bases, and 14 bases lay in between. The CDR3 region is CASSVDGRALNYGYTF. The CDR3 DNA follows: TGTGCCAGCAGCGTAGATGGCCGGGCTTTAAACTATGGCTACACCTTC.

The chain carries TRBV29-1 and TRBJ2-5; 7 bases map to TRBD2. This CDR3 region has 13 residues. After removal of 6 bases from V and 5 bases from J, the junction contained 9 bases not matched to a gene. CDR1 and CDR2 from the germline V gene are SQVTM and ANQGSEA. Here the CDR3 DNA reads TGCAGCGTCCCGAGGGACTACTCGGAGACCCAGTACTTC. Its protein product is CSVPRDYSETQYF. The variable domain in full, with the rest retrieved from reference TRBV29-1 and TRBJ2-5, is SAVISQKPSRDICQRGTSLTIQCQVDSQVTMMFWYRQQPGQSLTLIATANQGSEATYESGFVIDKFPISRPNLTFSTLTVSNMSPEDSSIYLCSVPRDYSETQYFGPGTRLLVL.

The V call is TRBV29-1, the J call TRBJ2-5; TRBD1 matches at 9 bases. The length of the CDR3 is 13 residues. With V trimmed by 4 bases and J by 4 bases, 4 bases remained unmatched. Germline values: CDR1 SQVTM, CDR2 ANQGSEA. CDR3 region: CSVVGQGRETQYF. The CDR3 coding sequence is TGCAGCGTTGTAGGACAGGGGAGAGAGACCCAGTACTTC.

This chain uses TRBV7-3 with TRBJ2-3; the D gene is possibly TRBD1 (6 bases). The ends were cut back, 2 bases at V and 0 bases at J, with 9 bases in the middle. CDR1 SGHTA and CDR2 FQGTGA come from the germline V gene. This CDR3 is 15 amino acids long. The CDR3 sequence is CASSLGGDSTDTQYF. The CDR3 bases are TGTGCCAGCAGCTTAGGGGGCGACAGCACAGATACGCAGTATTTT.

The CDR3 sequence is CAWGRDPPGEQFF. CDR3 sequence (DNA): TGTGCCTGGGGACGGGACCCCCCGGGTGAGCAGTTCTTC. This chain joins TRBV30 and TRBJ2-1; D may correspond to TRBD1 or TRBD2 (5 bases each). Germline values: CDR1 GTSNPN, CDR2 SVGIG (reference sequence). V dropped 5 bases and J dropped 9 bases, with 17 bases sitting between them. This CDR3 is 13 amino acids long.